This is a list of T cell receptor beta chains from one sample in a study of T cell changes during pregnancy in multiple sclerosis. The assay was immunoSEQ multiplex PCR, and TCRdb's table has in-frame clones only and misses some. The profile shows about 23,000 clones, approximately 86% of them singletons. The sample was CD4+ T cells from peripheral blood mononuclear cells, taken in the first trimester of pregnancy. The receptors derive from a female donor in good health, enrolled as a control in a pregnancy study. Both conserved end residues are part of each CDR3. D genes are given only for firm matches. Clone size is given for some rows only: seen once, a few or many times, or a class if the clone is expanded.

TRBD1,TRBJ1-2,TRBV6-1,few,CASRDDRGEGYTF,TGTGCCAGCAGGGACGACAGGGGGGAGGGCTACACCTTC
TRBD2,TRBJ2-1,TRBV30,.,CAWSVIAGALRGNEQFF,TGTGCCTGGAGTGTCATAGCGGGAGCTTTGAGGGGGAATGAGCAGTTCTTC
TRBD1,TRBJ1-1,TRBV7-9,few,CASSPRTGGWYTEAFF,TGTGCCAGCAGCCCGCGGACAGGAGGATGGTACACTGAAGCTTTCTTT
.,TRBJ2-5,TRBV14,.,CASSKSRGTQYF,TGTGCCAGCAGCAAAAGCAGGGGGACCCAGTACTTC
TRBD2,TRBJ2-7,TRBV6-1,.,CASQREPPYEQYF,TGTGCCAGCCAGCGGGAGCCCCCCTACGAGCAGTACTTC
.,TRBJ2-3,TRBV6-5,.,CASRRGDTQYF,TGTGCCAGCAGAAGAGGGGATACGCAGTATTTT
.,TRBJ1-1,TRBV10-2,.,CASSESSGGPRYGEAFF,TGCGCCAGCAGTGAGTCGTCGGGGGGGCCGCGATACGGTGAAGCTTTCTTT
TRBD2,TRBJ2-2,TRBV11-3,medium-sized,CASRQGTTNTGELFF,TGTGCCAGCAGACAAGGGACTACAAACACCGGGGAGCTGTTTTTT
.,TRBJ2-3,TRBV7-6,.,CASSLAGGQKSTDTQYF,TGTGCCAGCAGCTTAGCGGGGGGGCAGAAAAGCACAGATACGCAGTATTTT
.,TRBJ2-3,TRBV20-1,.,CSARGGDTQYF,TGCAGTGCTAGGGGGGGAGATACGCAGTATTTT
.,TRBJ1-1,TRBV6-5,few,CASSSITEAFF,TGTGCCAGCAGTTCCATCACTGAAGCTTTCTTT
TRBD2,TRBJ2-3,TRBV2,.,CASVRGGPTDTQYF,TGTGCCAGCGTGCGGGGGGGCCCTACAGATACGCAGTATTTT
.,TRBJ2-5,TRBV5-1,.,CASSSTLEETQYF,TGCGCCAGCAGCTCGACCCTGGAGGAGACCCAGTACTTC
TRBD2,TRBJ2-1,TRBV7-6,.,CASSPRTSGSGEQFF,TGTGCCAGCAGCCCCCGGACTAGCGGGAGTGGTGAGCAGTTCTTC
.,TRBJ2-7,TRBV19,.,CASSTHPQELARGEQYF,TGTGCCAGTAGTACTCACCCCCAGGAACTTGCTAGGGGGGAGCAGTACTTC
.,TRBJ2-1,TRBV5-1,.,CASSLVYRSSYNEQFF,TGCGCCAGCAGCTTGGTTTACAGGAGCTCCTACAATGAGCAGTTCTTC
TRBD1,TRBJ1-1,TRBV7-8,once,CASSLNGQDTEAFF,TGTGCCAGCAGCTTAAACGGACAGGACACTGAAGCTTTCTTT
.,TRBJ1-1,TRBV28,.,CASSSGQPEAFF,TGTGCCAGCAGCTCTGGACAGCCTGAAGCTTTCTTT
TRBD1,TRBJ1-6,TRBV5-4,.,CASSQQGASYNSPLHF,TGTGCCAGCAGCCAACAGGGGGCCTCCTATAATTCACCCCTCCACTTT
TRBD2,TRBJ2-2,TRBV9,.,CASSVRAGDSTGELFF,TGTGCCAGCAGCGTAAGAGCGGGAGATTCCACCGGGGAGCTGTTTTTT
.,TRBJ2-3,TRBV11-3,.,CASSLDSDTQYF,TGTGCCAGCAGCTTGGACTCAGATACGCAGTATTTT
.,TRBJ1-2,TRBV7-7,.,CASSLKQLGDYTF,TGTGCTAGCAGCTTAAAACAATTAGGGGACTACACCTTC
TRBD2,TRBJ2-1,TRBV9,.,CASSPGGAAYNEQFF,TGTGCCAGCAGTCCGGGGGGGGCAGCCTACAATGAGCAGTTCTTC
.,TRBJ2-7,TRBV18,.,CASSPEGSSHEQYF,TGTGCCAGCTCACCCGAGGGATCGAGCCACGAGCAGTACTTC
TRBD2,TRBJ2-5,TRBV9,.,CASSVGGAVETQYF,TGTGCCAGCAGCGTCGGGGGGGCCGTTGAGACCCAGTACTTC
TRBD2,TRBJ2-3,TRBV6-4,few,CASSSGGATDTQYF,TGTGCCAGCAGTAGCGGGGGGGCCACAGATACGCAGTATTTT
TRBD1,TRBJ1-2,TRBV5-1,.,CASSPRQGSRSSYGYTF,TGCGCCAGCAGCCCGAGACAGGGATCCCGCTCAAGCTATGGCTACACCTTC
.,TRBJ2-7,TRBV10-3,.,CAIRIQGSEQYF,TGTGCCATCAGGATCCAGGGTAGCGAGCAGTACTTC
TRBD2,TRBJ2-7,TRBV5-1,.,CASSMESGRGSEQYF,TGCGCCAGCAGCATGGAAAGCGGGAGGGGCAGCGAGCAGTACTTC
.,TRBJ2-5,TRBV2,.,CASSPGHQETQYF,TGTGCCAGCAGTCCGGGACATCAAGAGACCCAGTACTTC
TRBD1,TRBJ1-4,TRBV30,few,CAWSADREKLFF,TGTGCCTGGAGTGCGGACAGGGAAAAACTGTTTTTT
.,TRBJ1-6,TRBV19,once,CASSIVENSPLHF,TGTGCCAGTAGTATAGTTGAGAATTCACCCCTCCACTTT
TRBD2,TRBJ2-1,TRBV7-6,.,CASSHGPAGGPYNEQFF,TGTGCCAGCAGCCATGGGCCCGCGGGGGGGCCGTACAATGAGCAGTTCTTC
TRBD2,TRBJ2-7,TRBV10-3,.,CAISKTSGLYEQYF,TGTGCCATCAGCAAGACTAGCGGCCTCTACGAGCAGTACTTC
.,TRBJ2-7,TRBV4-3,.,CASKVGVFSYEQYF,TGCGCCAGCAAGGTAGGAGTCTTCTCCTACGAGCAGTACTTC
.,TRBJ1-2,TRBV12-5,.,CASGLVLRGGGGYTF,TGTGCTAGTGGTTTGGTACTCAGGGGTGGGGGCGGCTACACCTTC
TRBD1,TRBJ2-3,TRBV18,.,CASSLGQARTDTQYF,TGTGCCAGCTCGCTAGGACAGGCAAGGACAGATACGCAGTATTTT
.,TRBJ1-1,TRBV27,.,CASRRPRGAGNTEAFF,TGTGCCAGCAGACGCCCGCGGGGGGCGGGGAACACTGAAGCTTTCTTT
.,TRBJ2-7,TRBV5-1,.,CASSAGWGEAGSYEQYF,TGCGCCAGCAGCGCGGGCTGGGGGGAGGCGGGCTCCTACGAGCAGTACTTC
TRBD2,TRBJ2-1,TRBV13,.,CASSSPFLAGGYNEQFF,TGTGCCAGCAGCTCACCCTTTTTAGCGGGAGGTTACAATGAGCAGTTCTTC
TRBD1,TRBJ2-7,TRBV29-1,.,CSVGGQGIGREQYF,TGCAGCGTAGGGGGACAGGGAATCGGACGCGAGCAGTACTTC
.,TRBJ2-7,TRBV5-4,.,CASSLGGGSYEQYF,TGTGCCAGCAGCTTGGGTGGAGGGTCCTACGAGCAGTACTTC
.,TRBJ1-3,TRBV7-7,few,CASSRDISGNTIYF,TGTGCTAGCAGCCGGGATATCTCTGGAAACACCATATATTTT